These T cell receptor beta chains were read from a single sample in a study of T cell responses to AZD1222 COVID-19 vaccine. Measured with immunoSEQ multiplex PCR; TCRdb has only the in-frame clones, and not every one. The sample carries 120,000 or so clones, 85% to 95% recorded once. Sequenced material: peripheral blood, taken on day 0 of AZD1222 vaccination. Source of these receptors: an adult in good health. The CDR3 runs from the conserved cysteine through the conserved F or W. Fields, in order: clone size, J gene, V gene, D gene, CDR3 protein, CDR3 DNA. The D gene is left open where the match is weak. Rows give clone size only sometimes, using once, few, many, or a class for an expanded clone.

-,TRBJ2-1,TRBV27,-,CASSGAYNEQFF,TGTGCCAGCAGTGGGGCCTACAATGAGCAGTTCTTC
once,TRBJ1-6,TRBV9,TRBD1,CASSVEGAENSPLHF,TGTGCCAGCAGCGTAGAGGGGGCAGAGAATTCACCCCTCCACTTT
-,TRBJ2-1,TRBV3-1/TRBV3-2,TRBD2,CASSPPRDYSYNEQFF,TGTGCCAGCAGCCCCCCCCGGGACTACTCCTACAATGAGCAGTTCTTC
-,TRBJ2-7,TRBV5-1,TRBD1,CASSPETGTEISYEQYF,TGCGCCAGCAGCCCGGAGACCGGGACAGAGATCTCCTACGAGCAGTACTTC
once,TRBJ2-7,TRBV20-1,TRBD2,CSASPSRGGREQYF,TGCAGTGCTAGTCCCTCACGGGGGGGTCGGGAGCAGTACTTC
-,TRBJ1-6,TRBV28,TRBD1,CASSFVRGYGNSPLHF,TGTGCCAGCAGTTTTGTCAGGGGGTACGGTAATTCACCCCTCCACTTT
-,TRBJ2-1,TRBV11-1,TRBD1,CASSHGQGAFNEQFF,TGTGCCAGCAGCCATGGACAGGGGGCCTTCAATGAGCAGTTCTTC
-,TRBJ1-2,TRBV14,-,CASSQEQWGYTF,TGTGCCAGCAGCCAAGAACAGTGGGGCTACACCTTC
-,TRBJ2-7,TRBV10-2,TRBD2,CASSESALAGEQYF,TGCGCCAGCAGTGAATCGGCACTAGCGGGCGAGCAGTACTTC
once,TRBJ2-2,TRBV2,-,CANTRDRNTGELFF,TGTGCCAATACCCGGGACCGAAACACCGGGGAGCTGTTTTTT
-,TRBJ1-3,TRBV19,-,CASSMGVLHSGNTIYF,TGTGCCAGTAGCATGGGGGTTCTTCACTCTGGAAACACCATATATTTT
-,TRBJ1-3,TRBV1,-,CTSSQRGTRSGNTIYF,TGCACCAGCAGCCAAAGAGGGACACGCTCTGGAAACACCATATATTTT
-,TRBJ1-4,TRBV6-5,-,CASSKGETANEKLFF,TGTGCCAGCAGCAAGGGGGAAACGGCTAATGAAAAACTGTTTTTT
-,TRBJ1-1,TRBV3-1/TRBV3-2,-,CASSQVGGGIAFF,TGTGCCAGCAGCCAAGTGGGGGGGGGAATTGCTTTCTTT
-,TRBJ1-4,TRBV2,-,CASLFSTNEKLFF,TGTGCCAGTCTATTTTCAACTAATGAAAAACTGTTTTTT
-,TRBJ2-4,TRBV6-5,-,CASSSGTLNIQYF,TGTGCCAGCAGTTCCGGGACACTAAACATTCAGTACTTC
-,TRBJ2-5,TRBV7-7,-,CASSSNRNQETQYF,TGTGCCAGCAGCTCAAACAGAAACCAAGAGACCCAGTACTTC
-,TRBJ2-2,TRBV15,TRBD2,CATSRVELAGGELFF,TGTGCCACCAGCAGAGTTGAACTAGCGGGCGGGGAGCTGTTTTTT
once,TRBJ2-1,TRBV12-3/TRBV12-4,-,CASKAGSYNEQFF,TGTGCCAGCAAGGCGGGCTCCTACAATGAGCAGTTCTTC
-,TRBJ1-1,TRBV19,TRBD1,CASGFGTGYTEAFF,TGTGCCAGTGGATTTGGGACAGGGTATACTGAAGCTTTCTTT
-,TRBJ1-6,TRBV7-9,-,CASRTETETSPLHF,TGTGCCAGCAGGACAGAAACTGAGACGTCACCCCTCCACTTT
-,TRBJ2-7,TRBV28,TRBD1,CASSSSGQGRHEQYF,TGTGCCAGCAGCTCCTCCGGACAGGGTAGACACGAGCAGTACTTC